A single sample is the source of the 15 T cell receptor beta chains below, sequenced in a study of blood T cell repertoires in COVID-19. Profiling relied on immunoSEQ multiplex PCR, and the TCRdb table lists in-frame clones only, not all of them. The sample holds 150,000 to 200,000 clones, 78% seen once. Input material: peripheral blood. The receptor set was obtained from a woman of 80 years or more with acute or convalescent COVID-19.

The chain couples TRBV11-2 to TRBJ2-5; 9 nucleotides line up with TRBD2. Germline-derived CDR1 and CDR2 are SGHAT and FQNNGV. The CDR3 contains 19 residues. J was trimmed by 0 bases and V by 0 bases; bases with no gene match: 11. CDR3 sequence (DNA): TGTGCCAGCAGCTTAGACCGCCCCACTAGCGGGCCCTACCAAGAGACCCAGTACTTC. Amino acid sequence: CASSLDRPTSGPYQETQYF.

Remarks on this clone: The limits of the CDR3 on the DNA are not certain, so only TCRdb's listed CDR3 is given. The rearrangement links TRBV5-6 to TRBJ2-1; the table's D call, TRBD1, has no DNA check behind it. In germline, CDR1 is SGHDT, CDR2 YYEEEE. Termini included, the CDR3 measures 16 amino acids. This CDR3 is CASSQFGPGDGYEQFF.

The V gene is TRBV28, the J gene TRBJ1-4; 10 nucleotides align to TRBD1. Germline V gene sequence: CDR1 MDHEN, CDR2 SYDVKM. The CDR3 length is 15 residues. J gave up 8 bases and V 5 bases, and 8 bases lay outside the gene matches. For the CDR3, the DNA is TGTGCCAGCAGTGGGCCCGGGACAGGGGAGGAAAAACTGTTTTTT. It is translated as CASSGPGTGEEKLFF.

The chain recombines TRBV2 with TRBJ1-3; 9 nucleotides line up with TRBD1. The junction had 6 bases not matched to a gene; V was cut back by 6 bases and J by 0 bases. This CDR3 is 16 amino acids long. Per germline, CDR1 SNHLY and CDR2 FYNNEI. CDR3 sequence (DNA): TGTGCCAGCAGCCAACAGGGGGCCACCTCTGGAAACACCATATATTTT. It is translated as CASSQQGATSGNTIYF.

This chain connects TRBV27 to TRBJ2-2; TRBD2 matches at 7 bases. The V and J ends lost 6 bases and 6 bases, in that order; junction bases with no gene match: 7. Germline V gene sequence: CDR1 MNHEY, CDR2 SMNVEV (reference sequence). The CDR3 totals 14 residues. CDR3 amino acids: CASSQTSIPGELFF. CDR3 bases: TGTGCCAGCAGCCAGACTAGCATACCCGGGGAGCTGTTTTTT.

J is TRBJ1-4 and V is TRBV2; no clear D. Germline CDR1 is SNHLY and CDR2 is FYNNEI. The CDR3 length is 13 residues. V was trimmed by 6 bases and J by 6 bases, leaving 11 bases between them. CDR3 DNA: TGTGCCAGCAGGGGGTCGCGGGATGAAAAACTGTTTTTT. This gives the protein CASRGSRDEKLFF. Drawing the rest from reference TRBV2 and TRBJ1-4, the complete variable domain is EPEVTQTPSHQVTQMGQEVILRCVPISNHLYFYWYRQILGQKVEFLVSFYNNEISEKSEIFDDQFSVERPDGSNFTLKIRSTKLEDSAMYFCASRGSRDEKLFFGSGTQLSVL.

This chain joins TRBV7-2 and TRBJ1-1, with 7 bases fitting TRBD1. Trimming at V came to 5 bases and at J to 1 base, leaving 7 bases not matched to a gene. The CDR3 has 15 amino acids. Germline V CDR1 and CDR2: SGHTA, FQGNSA. CDR3 sequence reads: CASSPQTGKNTEAFF. The CDR3 nucleotides read TGTGCCAGCAGCCCTCAGACAGGGAAGAACACTGAAGCTTTCTTT.

This sequence joins TRBV30 and TRBJ2-1; D perhaps matches TRBD1 (5 bases). From germline, CDR1 is GTSNPN and CDR2 SVGIG (reference sequence). The germline V and J ends were trimmed by 2 bases and 4 bases, with 9 bases remaining between them. The CDR3 is 13 residues long. CDR3 sequence: CAWSTGIYNEQFF. The CDR3 coding sequence is TGTGCCTGGAGTACAGGAATTTACAATGAGCAGTTCTTC.

This chain connects TRBV5-1 to TRBJ2-5, with TRBD1 matching 9 bases. The V segment lost 4 bases and the J segment 4 bases; nucleotides outside the gene matches: 8. CDR1 is SGHRS, CDR2 YFSETQ, per germline. The CDR3 spans 15 residues. The CDR3 region is CASSPGTGPGETQYF. The CDR3 bases are TGCGCCAGCAGCCCAGGGACAGGGCCAGGAGAGACCCAGTACTTC.

V is TRBV28 and J is TRBJ2-7; 7 bases agree with TRBD1. There are 15 residues in the CDR3. V dropped 4 bases and J dropped 8; count of bases not matched to a gene: 14. CDR1 and CDR2 from the germline V gene are MDHEN and SYDVKM. CDR3 DNA sequence: TGTGCCAGCAGTTCGAGGGGGCAGGACCTTGGGCAGCAGTACTTC. It codes for CASSSRGQDLGQQYF.

V is TRBV19 and J is TRBJ2-7; TRBD2 matches 9 bases. There are 17 residues in the CDR3. The trim removed 4 bases at V and 6 bases at J, leaving 16 bases unmatched. Germline lookup yields CDR1 LNHDA and CDR2 SQIVND (reference sequence). The DNA for the CDR3 is TGTGCCAGTAGTAGGCTAGCGGGACAACCCCCAGTCGGCGAGCAGTACTTC. Amino acids: CASSRLAGQPPVGEQYF.

The rearrangement joins TRBV30 to TRBJ1-6, with 10 positions matching TRBD1. Looked up from germline, CDR1 is GTSNPN and CDR2 is SVGIG (reference sequence). The CDR3 is made up of 18 amino acids. J gave up 1 base and V 2 bases, and 8 bases lay outside the gene matches. The CDR3 DNA follows: TGTGCCTGGAGTATCCCGACAGGGGGCTGGTCCTATAATTCACCCCTCCACTTT. Amino acids: CAWSIPTGGWSYNSPLHF.

There are a few counts of this clone. This sample also contains other DNA sequences that code for the same CDR3. The chain is built from TRBV28 and TRBJ2-7, with D unclear. The CDR3 is 11 amino acids. Trimming took off 2 bases at V and 6 bases at J, with 5 bases between the two ends. Per germline, CDR1 MDHEN and CDR2 SYDVKM. For the CDR3, the DNA is TGTGCCAGCAGTTTAGGGCGCGAGCAGTACTTC. Translated: CASSLGREQYF.

This chain joins TRBV7-9 and TRBJ2-7, with D possibly being TRBD1 (6 bases). The CDR3 contains 14 residues. Looked up from germline, CDR1 is SEHNR and CDR2 is FQNEAQ (reference sequence). Trimming pared 5 bases from V and 2 bases from J, leaving 13 bases between. In DNA form, the CDR3 reads TGTGCCAGCAGCCTCTCCGGGACACCCTACGAGCAGTACTTC. This codes for CASSLSGTPYEQYF.

The chain recombines TRBV3-1 (or the pseudogene TRBV3-2) with TRBJ2-3; possible D gene TRBD2, 6 bases. Per germline, CDR1 LGHDT and CDR2 YNNKEL (reference sequence). The CDR3 is 17 residues long. Trimming left V 0 bases short and J 3 bases short, with 16 bases between. CDR3 in amino acids: CASSQEPLPGGTDTQYF. In DNA form, the CDR3 reads TGTGCCAGCAGCCAAGAACCCCTCCCTGGAGGGACAGATACGCAGTATTTT.